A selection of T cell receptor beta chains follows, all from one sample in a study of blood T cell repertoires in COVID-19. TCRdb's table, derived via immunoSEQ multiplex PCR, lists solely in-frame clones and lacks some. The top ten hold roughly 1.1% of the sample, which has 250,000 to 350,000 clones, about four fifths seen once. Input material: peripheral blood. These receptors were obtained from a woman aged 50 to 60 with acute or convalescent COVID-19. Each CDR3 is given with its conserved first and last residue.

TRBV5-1,CASSYGGGTEAFF
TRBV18,CASSPQGARGANVLTF
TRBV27,CASSFTPLREETQYF
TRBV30,CACPTSGGEDIQYF
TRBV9,CASSVVGGGYTF
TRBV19,CASSIYGTAFSGNTIYF
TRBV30,CAWSEGGTQYF
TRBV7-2,CASRSQGSAPTDTQYF
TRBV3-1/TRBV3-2,CASSQRDRGTYF
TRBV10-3,CAISEAPRLAGGNTQYF
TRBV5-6,CASSLTGGWVDEQFF
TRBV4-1,CASSQDNRGLGETQYF
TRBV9,CASSVDPGTLYTQYF
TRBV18,CASSPWQGRKDFNQPQHF
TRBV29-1,CSARNSNQPQHF
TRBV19,CASSIWQGGRPQHF
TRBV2,CASSESQVTGYTF
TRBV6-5,CASSYTVTGGYEQYF
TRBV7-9,CASSLVALGQANTEAFF
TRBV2,CASSPLAGGQETQYF
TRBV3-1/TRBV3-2,CASSLSGRGSTEAFF
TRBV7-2,CASSLGTGGRTEAFF
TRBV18,CASSHTSSPGNEQFF
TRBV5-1,CASSNMRGSTDTQYF
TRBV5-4,CASSSGTEGPDTQYF
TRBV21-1,CANGTSGTDTQYF
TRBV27,CASSFDRNNEKLFF
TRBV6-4,CASSDMAGGQPQHF
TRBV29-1,CSVHRGLDGYTF
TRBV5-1,CASSWDGQQLFF
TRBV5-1,CASSGSGGTDTQYF
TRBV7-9,CASSSRTGFEYTDTQYF
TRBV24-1,CATSDRGTERPMWDEQFF
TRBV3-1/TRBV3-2,CASSQDRTSGGTDTQYF
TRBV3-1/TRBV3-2,CASSLFLANVLTF
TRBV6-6,CASTTIGGRRTEAFF
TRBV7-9,CASSRGLANTDTQYF
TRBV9,CASSVGLGEVAQYF
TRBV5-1,CASSVSTGDNQPQHF
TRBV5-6,CASSYYDRGDQPQHF
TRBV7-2,CASSFRRDPYNEQFF
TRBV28,CASRGDRDAFF
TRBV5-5,CASSIMGGPYTEAFF
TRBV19,CASSILGTGMFEAGANVLTF
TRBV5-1,CASSLRVAGEAKNIQYF
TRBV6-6,CASGLLNTEAFF
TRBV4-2,CASSQEWSGIEYGYTF
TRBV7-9,CASSSGSGSQPQHF
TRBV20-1,CSAGLFGGYTF
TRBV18,CASSPPGQESYEQYF
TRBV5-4,CASSLGRGDTEAFF
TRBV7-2,CASSLEQGPYEQYF
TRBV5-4,CASSFGATNEKLFF
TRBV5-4,CASTLGGLMNTGELFF
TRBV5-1,CASSSVPRSTDTQYF